This record concerns one TCR beta chain sequence. Its antigen is undetermined. With iRepertoire HTBI primers and Arm-PCR of CDR3 regions, TCR beta libraries were built. Using its own MiXCR run on the multiplex PCR reads, TCRdb lists one record per CDR3 protein. The sample includes around 510,000 distinct CDR3 sequences, around 21% seen only once; the top ten take 7% to 10%. This sample stems from a study of regulatory T cells in long-lasting Graves disease. Findings and caveats of the study: Persistent disease preferred TRBV28, TRBJ1-2 and TRBJ2-5; new disease, TRBV20-1 and TRBJ2-1. Lower TCR diversity characterized persistent Graves' patients relative to newly diagnosed patients.

CDR1 and CDR2 from the germline V gene are ENHRY and SYGVKD. V gave up 6 bases and J gave up 0 bases; unmatched junction bases: 6. The CDR3 is 16 residues long. Stated time point: persistent/refractory GD, antithyroid drugs over 5 years with positive TRAb. TCR sequences were obtained from RNA taken from PBMCs. The chain employs TRBV10-3 and TRBJ2-2, with 8 positions matching TRBD1. This sequence originates from a female donor with Graves disease. The sequencing here drew on peripheral blood mononuclear cells (PBMCs), taken when the disease was refractory, from a patient treated with antithyroid drugs. The CDR3 DNA reads as TGTGCCATCAGCCGGGACAGGTCGGCGAACACCGGGGAGCTGTTTTTT. This encodes CAISRDRSANTGELFF.